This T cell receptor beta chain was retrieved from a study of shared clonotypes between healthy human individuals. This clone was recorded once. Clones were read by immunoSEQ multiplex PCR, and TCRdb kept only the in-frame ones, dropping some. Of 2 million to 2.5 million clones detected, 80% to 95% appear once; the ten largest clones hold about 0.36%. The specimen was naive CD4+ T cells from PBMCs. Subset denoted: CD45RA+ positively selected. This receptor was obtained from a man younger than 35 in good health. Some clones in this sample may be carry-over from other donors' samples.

The CDR3 region has the DNA TGTGCCAGCAGCTTATTTCGTTGGGACAGGGGGGAAGAGACCCAGTACTTC. Its protein is CASSLFRWDRGEETQYF. The V and J genes are TRBV7-9 and TRBJ2-5, with 11 bases aligning to TRBD1. J gave up 3 bases and V 2 bases, and 8 bases lay outside the gene matches. This CDR3 is 17 amino acids long. Germline V lookup: CDR1 SEHNR, CDR2 FQNEAQ (reference sequence). Based on the CDR3 plus reference TRBV7-9 and TRBJ2-5, the full variable domain is DTGVSQNPRHKITKRGQNVTFRCDPISEHNRLYWYRQTLGQGPEFLTYFQNEAQLEKSRLLSDRFSAERPKGSFSTLEIQRTEQGDSAMYLCASSLFRWDRGEETQYFGPGTRLLVL.